The 25 T cell receptor beta chains reported below all come from one sample, sequenced in a study of molecular identifiers for immune sequencing clone quantification. A single record per CDR3 protein comes from TCRdb applying MiXCR to the PCR reads. This table holds some 580,000 distinct CDR3 sequences, 25% found once. Sequencing was performed on naive CD8+ T cells from blood, with Jurkat cell RNA spiked in. The subset is: FACS-sorted CD8+CD4-CCR7+CD45RA+ naive T cells. Every receptor here comes from a human donor in good health. Some libraries in this study had Jurkat cell RNA spiked in.

For this clonotype: Since a much larger clone is just one base distant, this may be a read error. The V call is TRBV20-1, the J call TRBJ1-1; D remains ambiguous. Deletions cut 5 bases from V and 1 base from J, with 14 bases between. The CDR3 runs 14 residues. Germline CDR1 DFQATT, CDR2 SNEGSKA (reference sequence). The CDR3 reads CSAPTPPTNTEAFF. DNA for the CDR3: TGCAGTGCTCCTACACCACCGACGAACACTGAAGCTTTCTTT.

This clonotype was counted ten times or more. The chain carries TRBV12-3 or TRBV12-4 and TRBJ2-3; TRBD1 matches 7 bases. This CDR3 is 13 amino acids long. The ends lost 7 bases at V and 4 bases at J; junction bases unmatched: 5. The CDR3 sequence: CASTPGTADTQYF. The DNA for the CDR3 is TGTGCCAGCACTCCCGGGACAGCAGATACGCAGTATTTT.

The CDR3 sequence is CASSSGLAGTNTDTQYF. The CDR3 DNA sequence: TGTGCCAGCAGCTCCGGACTAGCGGGAACCAACACAGATACGCAGTATTTT. This chain connects TRBV7-6 to TRBJ2-3; TRBD2 aligns across 12 bases. After removal of 4 bases from V and 2 bases from J, the junction contained 7 bases not matched to a gene. CDR1 is SGHVS and CDR2 is FNYEAQ in the germline V gene. The CDR3 consists of 17 residues.

V usage is TRBV19 and J usage is TRBJ2-3; possibly TRBD1 for D (7 bases). Germline V gene data show CDR1 as LNHDA and CDR2 as SQIVND (reference sequence). There are 15 residues in the CDR3. V lost 3 bases to trimming and J lost 4 bases, with 14 bases between them. The CDR3 region has the DNA TGTGCCAGTAGTATGTTCCAGGGGGGCGCAGATACGCAGTATTTT. Translated, it gives CASSMFQGGADTQYF.

The chain joins TRBV4-3 to TRBJ2-5; D perhaps matches TRBD2 (5 bases). CDR1 LGHNA and CDR2 YSLEER come from the germline V gene. The ends were cut back, 0 bases at V and 4 bases at J, with 18 bases in the middle. The CDR3 totals 17 residues. The CDR3 region has the DNA TGCGCCAGCAGCCAAGAACTAGTGGGTTTCAGTGTAGAGACCCAGTACTTC. Its translation: CASSQELVGFSVETQYF.

This clonotype was recorded a few times. The chain links TRBV19 to TRBJ1-1; the D gene is possibly TRBD1 (5 bases). V was clipped by 4 bases and J by 6 bases, with 18 bases between them. Germline V lookup: CDR1 LNHDA, CDR2 SQIVND (reference sequence). This CDR3 comprises 15 residues. The CDR3 nucleotides read TGTGCCAGTAGTACTTCGGGACTCCTAAACCCTGAAGCTTTCTTT. It codes for CASSTSGLLNPEAFF.

The chain combines TRBV6-1 with TRBJ2-7, with a tentative D call TRBD2 (6 bases). The V gene's germline CDR1 is MNHNS and CDR2 SASEGT. Trimming shortened V by 4 bases and J by 0 bases, and 10 bases separated the two germline ends. The length of the CDR3 is 14 residues. The CDR3 reads CASSGLGGSYEQYF. Here the CDR3 DNA reads TGTGCCAGCAGTGGACTAGGAGGCTCCTACGAGCAGTACTTC.

This clonotype was seen many times. The chain employs TRBV30 and TRBJ2-6, with D tentatively TRBD2 (6 bases). This CDR3 comprises 14 residues. Germline CDR1 reads GTSNPN; CDR2 reads SVGIG (reference sequence). Trimming removed 2 bases at V and 2 bases at J, with 7 bases between. CDR3 bases: TGTGCCTGGAGTTGGGGGGCTGGGGCCAACGTCCTGACTTTC. As protein: CAWSWGAGANVLTF.

Remarks on this clonotype: This may come from a read error, since a much larger clone is one base off. V is TRBV3-1 and J is TRBJ1-3, with a weak D call TRBD1 (6 bases). From germline, CDR1 is LGHDT and CDR2 YNNKEL (reference sequence). The CDR3 has 13 residues. CDR3 coding DNA: TGTGCCAGTATGGACAGCTCTGGAGACACCATATATTTT. Translating gives CASMDSSGDTIYF.

For this clonotype: The conserved closing phenylalanine or tryptophan is absent in this CDR3, likely reflecting a read error. The rearrangement joins TRBV29-1 to TRBJ2-2; tentative D call: TRBD1 (6 bases). Trimming shortened V by 6 bases and J by 5 bases, and 19 bases separated the two germline ends. This CDR3 region has 15 residues. Germline V lookup: CDR1 SQVTM, CDR2 ANQGSEA. CDR3: CSVTLEGERTGELFS. The CDR3 coding sequence is TGCAGCGTGACCCTCGAGGGGGAGCGGACCGGGGAGCTGTTTTCT.

This clonotype was observed at least ten times. The chain links TRBV7-3 to TRBJ2-7; TRBD2 agrees at 9 bases. Germline V lookup: CDR1 SGHTA, CDR2 FQGTGA. J lost 6 bases, V lost 0 bases, and 3 bases had no gene match. There are 14 residues in the CDR3. In DNA, the CDR3 is TGTGCCAGCAGCTTAACTAGCGGGAGCCCCGAGCAGTACTTC. This codes for CASSLTSGSPEQYF.

For this clonotype: The DNA is omitted, as the CDR3 cannot be located on it reliably, and the CDR3 follows TCRdb's listing. The chain combines TRBV7-5 with TRBJ1-5; the table gives TRBD1 as D, unverified against the DNA. TRBV7-5 is a pseudogene segment. Both ends counted, the CDR3 spans 15 residues. The CDR3 sequence is CISVPEAPGGSPQHF.

V and J are TRBV7-9 and TRBJ2-5, with D perhaps matching TRBD1 or TRBD2 (5 bases each). V lost 7 bases to trimming and J lost 9 bases, with 24 bases between them. The germline gives CDR1 SEHNR, CDR2 FQNEAQ (reference sequence). The CDR3 has 15 amino acids. The CDR3 loop is CASTKTGRDQAPQYF. The CDR3 nucleotides read TGTGCCAGCACTAAGACCGGACGGGACCAAGCGCCCCAGTACTTC.

This clonotype was detected many times. V gene TRBV4-1 combines with J gene TRBJ1-2; D may be TRBD1 (5 bases). The CDR3 length is 14 residues. V was pared by 3 bases and J by 5 bases, with 13 bases between. Germline V CDR1 and CDR2: MGHRA, YSYEKL. CDR3 loop: CASSQPQGGYGYTF. DNA for the CDR3: TGCGCCAGCAGCCAGCCGCAGGGCGGATATGGCTACACCTTC.

The chain is built from TRBV12-3 or TRBV12-4 and TRBJ1-1; D unresolved. This CDR3 comprises 13 residues. V was shortened by 3 bases and J by 3 bases, with 8 bases between the two germline ends. The CDR3 protein is CASSFVRDTEAFF. CDR3 sequence (DNA): TGTGCCAGCAGTTTCGTTAGGGACACTGAAGCTTTCTTT.

This clonotype was counted at least ten times. The rearrangement uses TRBV6-5 and TRBJ2-3, with D possibly being TRBD2 (7 bases). The CDR3 is made up of 15 amino acids. Germline V CDR1 and CDR2: MNHEY, SVGAGI. The germline V and J ends were trimmed by 2 bases and 4 bases, with 13 bases remaining between them. In DNA form, the CDR3 reads TGTGCCAGCAGTTACGGGGGCGGGAGCGCAGATACGCAGTATTTT. It specifies CASSYGGGSADTQYF.

This clonotype has ten or more counts. The chain employs TRBV7-2 and TRBJ2-3, with 7 bases fitting TRBD1. V gave up 2 bases and J gave up 2 bases; unmatched junction bases: 7. The CDR3 is 16 amino acids. The germline gives CDR1 SGHTA, CDR2 FQGNSA. The CDR3 nucleotides read TGTGCCAGCAGCTTAAAGAACAGGGGATACACAGATACGCAGTATTTT. Amino acids: CASSLKNRGYTDTQYF.

About this clonotype: A read error may explain this, as a much larger clone is one base away. The final CDR3 position lacks the conserved phenylalanine or tryptophan, pointing to a likely read error. The chain combines TRBV15 with TRBJ2-1; 7 positions match TRBD2. J lost 5 bases, V lost 5 bases, and 12 bases had no gene match. Germline assignment: CDR1 LNHNV and CDR2 YYDKDF (reference sequence). The CDR3 covers 16 residues. The DNA for the CDR3 is TGTGCCACCAGCTCATCGACTAGCTGGGGGGACAATGAGCAGTTCTCC. It yields the protein CATSSSTSWGDNEQFS.

In this sample, this clonotype turned up many times. The gene calls are TRBV12-5 and TRBJ1-1; D remains ambiguous. Trimming pared 1 base from V and 5 bases from J, leaving 5 bases between. The CDR3 loop spans 12 amino acids. Germline V gene sequence: CDR1 LGHNT, CDR2 FRNRAP. CDR3 in DNA: TGTGCTAGTGGTTTGGGCGGAACTGAAGCTTTCTTT. Its protein is CASGLGGTEAFF.

There are many counts of this clonotype. The chain recombines TRBV9 with TRBJ2-7; 7 nucleotides line up with TRBD1. The CDR3 loop spans 14 amino acids. From germline, CDR1 is SGDLS and CDR2 YYNGEE. Trimming took 4 bases from V and 0 from J; bases not matched to a gene: 4. The CDR3 loop is CASSPGQISYEQYF. The CDR3 DNA sequence: TGTGCCAGCAGCCCGGGACAGATCTCCTACGAGCAGTACTTC.

This clonotype was observed a handful of times. This sequence joins TRBV7-2 and TRBJ2-1; no definite D call. The V and J ends lost 5 bases and 3 bases respectively, with 5 bases between them. The germline V gene encodes CDR1 SGHTA and CDR2 FQGNSA. The length of the CDR3 is 12 residues. The CDR3 coding sequence is TGTGCCAGCAGCCACTACTACAATGAGCAGTTCTTC. Translating it yields CASSHYYNEQFF. Filled out from reference TRBV7-2 and TRBJ2-1, the complete variable domain reads GAGVSQSPSNKVTEKGKDVELRCDPISGHTALYWYRQSLGQGLEFLIYFQGNSAPDKSGLPSDRFSAERTGGSVSTLTIQRTQQEDSAVYLCASSHYYNEQFFGPGTRLTVL.

The sample holds a few counts of this clonotype. V usage is TRBV28 and J usage is TRBJ2-4; possibly TRBD1 or TRBD2 for D (5 bases each). V lost 2 bases and J 8 bases, leaving 19 bases between the germline ends. The germline V gene has CDR1 MDHEN and CDR2 SYDVKM. The CDR3 is made up of 16 amino acids. CDR3 DNA: TGTGCCAGCAGTTTACTTGAGTATGGGGGAGAAGACATTCAGTACTTC. It encodes CASSLLEYGGEDIQYF.

This clonotype was picked up many times. The DNA of the CDR3 is TGTGCCTGGACCGCCACGGGGTACGGCTCCTACGAGCAGTACTTC. Amino acid sequence: CAWTATGYGSYEQYF. The chain links TRBV30 to TRBJ2-7, with D possibly matching TRBD2 (5 bases). The V gene lost 4 bases and the J gene lost 0 bases, with 16 bases spanning the gap. The germline V gene encodes CDR1 GTSNPN and CDR2 SVGIG (reference sequence). CDR3 length: 15 amino acids.

This clonotype was detected many times. The rearrangement uses TRBV7-2 and TRBJ2-7; no clear D gene. Germline CDR1 is SGHTA and CDR2 is FQGNSA. With 0 bases removed from V and 3 bases from J, the gap between germline ends came to 9 bases. The CDR3 has 14 amino acids. DNA of the CDR3: TGTGCCAGCAGCTTAGCTCCGGCCTTCTACGAGCAGTACTTC. Its protein product is CASSLAPAFYEQYF.

Comment on this clonotype: Mismatch with germline at one junction end may stem from a read error. The chain is built from TRBV19 and TRBJ2-7; the match to TRBD1 covers 7 bases. Germline CDR1 reads LNHDA; CDR2 reads SQIVND (reference sequence). The CDR3 covers 14 residues. CDR3 in amino acids: CVSSTRTGIYEQYF. The CDR3 region has the DNA TGTGTCAGTAGTACTCGGACAGGTATCTACGAGCAGTACTTC.